Listed below are T cell receptor beta chains from one sample, sequenced in a study of T cell responses to AZD1222 COVID-19 vaccine. Here immunoSEQ multiplex PCR was the method, and the copy in TCRdb shows in-frame clones only, minus some. The repertoire holds 75,000 to 95,000 clones, with 88% as singletons. This specimen consisted of peripheral blood, obtained on day 0 of AZD1222 vaccination. These TCRs come from an adult in good health. CDR3s include the opening cysteine and the closing phenylalanine or tryptophan. D genes are given only for firm matches. A clone size is listed for some rows: how often the clone was seen (once, few, many), or a class if it is expanded.

>-|TRBV6-5|TRBJ2-3|-
TGTGCCAGCCGGTTAGACTTGTCAGATACGCAGTATTTT
CASRLDLSDTQYF
>-|TRBV3-1/TRBV3-2|TRBJ1-1|-
TGTGCCAGCAGCCAAGGGCAGATGAACACTGAAGCTTTCTTT
CASSQGQMNTEAFF
>-|TRBV6-5|TRBJ2-5|few
TGTGCCAGCAGTTGGGCGGGACAAGAGACCCAGTACTTC
CASSWAGQETQYF
>-|TRBV6-5|TRBJ2-1|-
TGTGCCAGCAGTTATCGCCCCCAGAGGCAGGGCGATGAGCAGTTCTTC
CASSYRPQRQGDEQFF
>TRBD1|TRBV7-6|TRBJ2-6|-
TGTGCCAGCAGCACCGGGACAGTATATGGCGGGGCCAACGTCCTGACTTTC
CASSTGTVYGGANVLTF
>-|TRBV28|TRBJ1-5|-
TGTGCCAGCAGGAACCCCCGACGACGTGGGGGCGATCAGCCCCAGCATTTT
CASRNPRRRGGDQPQHF
>-|TRBV27|TRBJ2-2|-
TGTGCCAGCGGTCAAGTCCAGCGGAGGCGGGTGGGGGAGCTGTTTTTT
CASGQVQRRRVGELFF
>TRBD2|TRBV7-6|TRBJ2-7|-
TGTGCCAGCAGCTTACTAGCGGGAGGGGGGTACGAGCAGTACTTC
CASSLLAGGGYEQYF
>-|TRBV6-5|TRBJ2-6|-
TGTGCCAGCCTACCCTCTGGGGCCAACGTCCTGACTTTC
CASLPSGANVLTF
>-|TRBV6-4|TRBJ1-1|-
TGTGCCAGCAGTGACTCACACCTCACTGAAGCTTTCTTT
CASSDSHLTEAFF
>TRBD2|TRBV27|TRBJ2-6|-
TGTGCCAGCAGCGTAGCGGGATTAGGGGCCAACGTCCTGACTTTC
CASSVAGLGANVLTF
>-|TRBV18|TRBJ2-1|-
TGTGCCAGCTCCCCCGCATTGCTAGCCAACAATGAGCAGTTCTTC
CASSPALLANNEQFF
>TRBD2|TRBV11-3|TRBJ2-3|-
TGTGCCAGCAGCCGTAGACTAGCGGGAGTTTCAGATACGCAGTATTTT
CASSRRLAGVSDTQYF
>TRBD1|TRBV6-5|TRBJ1-2|-
TGTGCCAGCACCCCGGACAGGGACCGTTATGGCTACACCTTC
CASTPDRDRYGYTF
>-|TRBV27|TRBJ1-4|-
TGTGCCAGCAGCCCCACATGGGCAGGGCGCGAAAAACTGTTTTTT
CASSPTWAGREKLFF
>-|TRBV28|TRBJ2-3|-
TGTGCCAGCAACAGGGCGGGGGAAGATACGCAGTATTTT
CASNRAGEDTQYF
>TRBD1|TRBV5-1|TRBJ2-3|-
TGCGCCAGCAGCTTGATAGGACAGGGGTCCACCTACACAGATACGCAGTATTTT
CASSLIGQGSTYTDTQYF
>TRBD2|TRBV3-1/TRBV3-2|TRBJ2-1|-
TGTGCCAGCAGCCAAGATGCAGCGGGAGATAATGAGCAGTTCTTC
CASSQDAAGDNEQFF
>-|TRBV19|TRBJ2-2|-
TGTGCCAGTAAGGTTCTCTCCGGGGAGCTGTTTTTT
CASKVLSGELFF
>-|TRBV20-1|TRBJ2-5|-
TGCAGTGCTAGTCCCTTAGCGGCTACGGAGACCCAGTACTTC
CSASPLAATETQYF
>TRBD2|TRBV6-5|TRBJ2-5|-
TGTGCCAGCAGGACGACTAGCGGGAGGCAAGAGACCCAGTACTTC
CASRTTSGRQETQYF
>-|TRBV7-8|TRBJ1-4|-
TGTGCCAGCAGCCCCCGACAGCCAACTAATGAAAAACTGTTTTTT
CASSPRQPTNEKLFF
>-|TRBV7-8|TRBJ2-5|-
TGTGCCAGCAGCTTAATGAGCGTACAAGAGACCCAGTACTTC
CASSLMSVQETQYF
>TRBD2|TRBV5-5|TRBJ2-1|-
TGTGCCAGCAGCGATGCCGGGACTAGCGGGCCGGATGTGCAGTTCTTC
CASSDAGTSGPDVQFF
>TRBD1|TRBV15|TRBJ1-6|few
TGTGCCACCAGCTCCGACAGGGGAGCAACCTCCTATAATTCACCCCTCCACTTT
CATSSDRGATSYNSPLHF
>TRBD1|TRBV27|TRBJ1-1|-
TGTGCCAGCAGTACCACAGGGGCCACTGAAGCTTTCTTT
CASSTTGATEAFF
>TRBD1|TRBV7-2|TRBJ1-2|-
TGTGCCAGCAGCTTTGGACAGGGCCCCTATGGCTACACCTTC
CASSFGQGPYGYTF
>-|TRBV18|TRBJ1-3|-
TGTGCCAGCTCACCATTATCGGACGGCTACAGCTCTGGAAACACCATATATTTT
CASSPLSDGYSSGNTIYF
>-|TRBV3-1/TRBV3-2|TRBJ1-1|-
TGTGCCAGCAGCCTGACCCTGGGAACTGCCTTGGGAGCTTTCTTT
CASSLTLGTALGAFF
>-|TRBV18|TRBJ1-4|-
TGTGCCAGCTCACCACCCACTGCGCAGGACGAAAAACTGTTTTTT
CASSPPTAQDEKLFF
>-|TRBV11-3|TRBJ2-1|few
TGTGCCAGCAGCTTAGAGGACAGTGCCTACAATGAGCAGTTCTTC
CASSLEDSAYNEQFF
>TRBD1|TRBV7-2|TRBJ1-2|-
TGTGCCAGCAGTACGGGACAGGGAAATGGCTACACCTTC
CASSTGQGNGYTF
>-|TRBV12-3/TRBV12-4|TRBJ2-5|-
TGTGCCAGCAGTTTAGAAGGGACCCAGTACTTC
CASSLEGTQYF
>TRBD1|TRBV5-1|TRBJ2-3|-
TGCGCCAGCAGCTTGGGACAGGGTTTAGATACGCAGTATTTT
CASSLGQGLDTQYF
>TRBD2|TRBV7-3|TRBJ2-1|-
TGTGCCAGCAGCTTAACGCCAGCGGGAGGGCCCTACCAGTTCTTC
CASSLTPAGGPYQFF
>TRBD2|TRBV13|TRBJ2-1|-
TGTGCCAGCAGCCCAGGACTAGCGGGGCCCGGGGTGCATGAGCAGTTCTTC
CASSPGLAGPGVHEQFF
>-|TRBV7-9|TRBJ2-5|-
TGTGCCAGCCAACCGGGCTCGCGGAGGGAGACCCAGTACTTC
CASQPGSRRETQYF
>TRBD2|TRBV28|TRBJ2-1|-
TGTGCCAGCAGTCCCCCTGGGCTAGCGGGAGGGAATGAGCAGTTCTTC
CASSPPGLAGGNEQFF